This entry features one T cell receptor (beta chain) sequence. What it binds is unknown. This entry belongs to a study of radiation and T cells in renal cell carcinoma. Study-wide findings and caveats: Compared with controls, irradiated tumors had more, larger dominant CDR3 motifs. In nephrectomy-only tumors, top 100 clonotypes averaged roughly 45%, versus about 50% irradiated.

Treatment specified: treatment-naive control, cytoreductive nephrectomy. This table comes from immunoSEQ multiplex PCR, and its TCRdb copy is limited to in-frame clones, with some not included. Of more than 14,000 clones listed, around two thirds are singletons. The V segment lost 7 bases and the J segment 4 bases; nucleotides outside the gene matches: 5. Per germline, CDR1 MNHNS and CDR2 SASEGT. The CDR3 has 14 amino acids. Sequencing was performed on tumor tissue, taken from a patient whose treatment was nephrectomy without radiotherapy. V usage is TRBV6-1 and J usage is TRBJ2-2, with TRBD2 matching over 8 bases. The receptor's source is a man in his sixties with renal cell carcinoma. CDR3 DNA sequence: TGTGCCAGCACAACTAGCGGTACCACCGGGGAGCTGTTTTTT. It codes for CASTTSGTTGELFF.